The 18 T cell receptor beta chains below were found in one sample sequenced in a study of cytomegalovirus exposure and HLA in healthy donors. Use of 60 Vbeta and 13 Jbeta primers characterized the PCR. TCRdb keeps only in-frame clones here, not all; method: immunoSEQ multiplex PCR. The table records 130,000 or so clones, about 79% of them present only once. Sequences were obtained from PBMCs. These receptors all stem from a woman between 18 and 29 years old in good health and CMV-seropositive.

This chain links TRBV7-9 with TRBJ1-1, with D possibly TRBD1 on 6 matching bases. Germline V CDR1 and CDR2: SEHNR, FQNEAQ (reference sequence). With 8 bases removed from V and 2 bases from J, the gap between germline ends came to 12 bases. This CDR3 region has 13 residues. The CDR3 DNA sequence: TGTGCCAGCGGCACACAGGGAAACACTGAAGCTTTCTTT. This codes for CASGTQGNTEAFF.

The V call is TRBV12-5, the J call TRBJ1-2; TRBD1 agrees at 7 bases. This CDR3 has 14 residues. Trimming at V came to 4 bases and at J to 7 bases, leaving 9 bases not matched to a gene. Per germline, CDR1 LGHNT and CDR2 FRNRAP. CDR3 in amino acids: CASGWTGRGSGYTF. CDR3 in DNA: TGTGCTAGTGGTTGGACAGGTCGTGGTAGTGGCTACACCTTC.

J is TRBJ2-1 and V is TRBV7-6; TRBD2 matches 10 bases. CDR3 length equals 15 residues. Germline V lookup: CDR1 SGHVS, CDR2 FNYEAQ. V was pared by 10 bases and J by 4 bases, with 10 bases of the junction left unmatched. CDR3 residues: CATTLAGGKYNEQFF. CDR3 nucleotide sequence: TGTGCCACCACCTTAGCGGGAGGAAAGTACAATGAGCAGTTCTTC.

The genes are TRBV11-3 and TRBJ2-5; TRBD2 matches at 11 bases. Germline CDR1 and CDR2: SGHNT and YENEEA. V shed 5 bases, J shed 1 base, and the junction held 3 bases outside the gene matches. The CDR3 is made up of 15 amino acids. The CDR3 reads CASSPSGGIQETQYF. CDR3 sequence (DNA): TGTGCCAGCAGCCCTAGCGGGGGGATCCAAGAGACCCAGTACTTC. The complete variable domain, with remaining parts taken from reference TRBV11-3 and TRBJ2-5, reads EAGVVQSPRYKIIEKKQPVAFWCNPISGHNTLYWYLQNLGQGPELLIRYENEEAVDDSQLPKDRFSAERLKGVDSTLKIQPAELGDSAVYLCASSPSGGIQETQYFGPGTRLLVL.

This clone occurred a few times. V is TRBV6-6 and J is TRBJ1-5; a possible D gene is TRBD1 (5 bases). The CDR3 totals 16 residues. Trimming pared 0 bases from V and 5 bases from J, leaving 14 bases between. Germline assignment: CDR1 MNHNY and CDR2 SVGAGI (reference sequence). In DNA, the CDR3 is TGTGCCAGCAGTTACTCGACAGCCAGAACCGATCAGCCCCAGCATTTT. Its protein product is CASSYSTARTDQPQHF.

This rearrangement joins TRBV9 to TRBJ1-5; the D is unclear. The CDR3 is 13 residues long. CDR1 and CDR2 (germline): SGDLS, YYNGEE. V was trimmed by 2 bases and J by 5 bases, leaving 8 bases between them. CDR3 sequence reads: CASSVGTYQPQHF. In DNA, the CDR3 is TGTGCCAGCAGCGTGGGCACCTATCAGCCCCAGCATTTT.

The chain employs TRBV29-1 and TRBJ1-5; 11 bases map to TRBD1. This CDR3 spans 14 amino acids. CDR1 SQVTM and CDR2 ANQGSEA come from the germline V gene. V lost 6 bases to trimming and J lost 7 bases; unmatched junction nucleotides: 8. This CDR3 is CSVGGGTGGQPQHF. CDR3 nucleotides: TGCAGCGTCGGAGGCGGGACAGGGGGACAGCCCCAGCATTTT.

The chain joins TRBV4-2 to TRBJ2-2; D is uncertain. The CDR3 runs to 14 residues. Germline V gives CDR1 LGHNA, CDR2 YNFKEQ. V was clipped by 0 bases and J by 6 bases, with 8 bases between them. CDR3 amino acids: CASSQDSWSGELFF. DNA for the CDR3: TGTGCCAGCAGCCAAGACAGTTGGTCCGGGGAGCTGTTTTTT.

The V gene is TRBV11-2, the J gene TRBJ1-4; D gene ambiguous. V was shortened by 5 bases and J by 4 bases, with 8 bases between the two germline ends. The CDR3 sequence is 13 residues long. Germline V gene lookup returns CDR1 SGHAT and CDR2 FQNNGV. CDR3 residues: CASSDQVNEKLFF. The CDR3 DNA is TGTGCCAGCAGCGATCAGGTTAATGAAAAACTGTTTTTT. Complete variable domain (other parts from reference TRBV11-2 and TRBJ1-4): EAGVAQSPRYKIIEKRQSVAFWCNPISGHATLYWYQQILGQGPKLLIQFQNNGVVDDSQLPKDRFSAERLKGVDSTLKIQPAKLEDSAVYLCASSDQVNEKLFFGSGTQLSVL.

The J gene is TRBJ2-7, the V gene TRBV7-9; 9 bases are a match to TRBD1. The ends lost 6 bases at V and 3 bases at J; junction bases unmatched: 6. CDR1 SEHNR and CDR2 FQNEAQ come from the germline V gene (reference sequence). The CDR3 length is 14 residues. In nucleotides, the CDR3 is TGTGCCAGCAGTCCACCGGGACAGGGCTACGAGCAGTACTTC. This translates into CASSPPGQGYEQYF.

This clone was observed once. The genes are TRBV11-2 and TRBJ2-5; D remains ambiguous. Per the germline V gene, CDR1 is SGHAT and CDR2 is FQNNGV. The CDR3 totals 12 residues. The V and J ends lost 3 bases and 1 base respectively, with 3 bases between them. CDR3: CASSFFQETQYF. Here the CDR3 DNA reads TGTGCCAGCAGCTTCTTCCAAGAGACCCAGTACTTC.

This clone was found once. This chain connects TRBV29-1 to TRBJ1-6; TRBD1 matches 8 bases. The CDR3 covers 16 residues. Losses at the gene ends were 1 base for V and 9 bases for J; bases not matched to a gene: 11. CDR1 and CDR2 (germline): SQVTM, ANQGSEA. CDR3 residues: CSVEVGPPGGFSPLHF. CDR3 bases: TGCAGCGTTGAAGTTGGGCCGCCAGGGGGCTTTTCACCCCTCCACTTT.

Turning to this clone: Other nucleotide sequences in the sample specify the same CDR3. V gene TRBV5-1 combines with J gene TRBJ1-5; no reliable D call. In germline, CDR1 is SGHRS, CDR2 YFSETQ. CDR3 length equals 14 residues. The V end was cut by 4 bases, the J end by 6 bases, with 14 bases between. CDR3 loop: CASSPLGVGQPQHF. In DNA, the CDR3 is TGCGCCAGCAGCCCACTCGGGGTAGGTCAGCCCCAGCATTTT.

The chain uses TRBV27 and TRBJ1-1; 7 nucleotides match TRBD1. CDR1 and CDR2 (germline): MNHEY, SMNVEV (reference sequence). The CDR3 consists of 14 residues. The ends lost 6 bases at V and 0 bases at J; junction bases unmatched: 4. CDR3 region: CASSRDSLNTEAFF. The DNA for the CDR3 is TGTGCCAGCAGCCGGGACAGCCTGAACACTGAAGCTTTCTTT.

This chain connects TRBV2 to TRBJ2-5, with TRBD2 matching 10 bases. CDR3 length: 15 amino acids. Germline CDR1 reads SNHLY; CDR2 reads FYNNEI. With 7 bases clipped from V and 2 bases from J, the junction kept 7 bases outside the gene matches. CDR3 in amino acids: CASTLSGGEQETQYF. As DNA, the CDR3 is TGTGCCAGCACTTTGAGCGGGGGGGAACAAGAGACCCAGTACTTC.

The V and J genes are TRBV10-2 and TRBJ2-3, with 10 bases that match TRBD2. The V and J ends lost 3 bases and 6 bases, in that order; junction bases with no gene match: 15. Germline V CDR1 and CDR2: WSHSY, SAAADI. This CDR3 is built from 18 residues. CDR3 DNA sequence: TGCGCCAGCAGTGATTTAGCGGGGGGCCTTGGAGTCGTTGATACGCAGTATTTT. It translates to CASSDLAGGLGVVDTQYF.

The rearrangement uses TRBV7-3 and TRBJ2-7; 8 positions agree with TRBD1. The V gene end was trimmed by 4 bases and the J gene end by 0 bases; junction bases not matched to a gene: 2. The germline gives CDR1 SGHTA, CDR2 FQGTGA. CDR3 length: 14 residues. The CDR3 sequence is CASSSTGDSYEQYF. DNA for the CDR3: TGTGCCAGCAGCTCGACAGGGGACTCCTACGAGCAGTACTTC.

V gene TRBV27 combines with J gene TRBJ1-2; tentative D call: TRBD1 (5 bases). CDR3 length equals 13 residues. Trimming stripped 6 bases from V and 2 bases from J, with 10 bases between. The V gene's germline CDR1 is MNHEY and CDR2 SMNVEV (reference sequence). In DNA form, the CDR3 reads TGTGCCAGCAGCAAGACAGAGAACTATGGCTACACCTTC. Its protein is CASSKTENYGYTF.